This T cell receptor (beta chain) was sequenced in a study of blood T cell repertoires in COVID-19. Turning to the study itself: Sites across the United States, Italy and Spain contributed samples from acute and convalescent COVID-19. Nucleic acid was either cDNA or gDNA, and it came from T cells, B-cell-depleted T cells, or PBMCs.

As originally analysed: The assay estimated nucleated cells by amplifying reference gene primers. Here immunoSEQ multiplex PCR was the method, and the copy in TCRdb shows in-frame clones only, minus some. The DNA gave D and trimming, while V, J and clone size come from that table. The sample shows roughly 190,000 clones, about 76% of them seen only once. The clonotype comes from a woman aged 45 to 65 with active or convalescent COVID-19. Input material: peripheral blood.

The chain's CDR3 is CASSYSIANTGELFF. The CDR3 bases are TGTGCCAGCAGTTACTCGATAGCGAACACCGGGGAGCTGTTTTTT. V usage is TRBV6-2 or TRBV6-3 and J usage is TRBJ2-2; D gene unclear. The germline V gene has CDR1 MNHEY and CDR2 SVGEGT. This CDR3 region has 15 residues. Trimming shortened V by 0 bases and J by 0 bases, and 5 bases separated the two germline ends.